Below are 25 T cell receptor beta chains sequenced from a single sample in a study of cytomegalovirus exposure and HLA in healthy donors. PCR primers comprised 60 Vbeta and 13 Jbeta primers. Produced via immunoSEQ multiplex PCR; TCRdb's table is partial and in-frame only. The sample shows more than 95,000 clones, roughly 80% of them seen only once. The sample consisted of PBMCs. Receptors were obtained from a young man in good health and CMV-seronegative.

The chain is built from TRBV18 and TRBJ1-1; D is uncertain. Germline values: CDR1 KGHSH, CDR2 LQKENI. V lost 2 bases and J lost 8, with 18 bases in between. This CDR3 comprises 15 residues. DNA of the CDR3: TGTGCCAGCTCACCAAAGGCTGATGGCAGAGGAGAAGCTTTCTTT. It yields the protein CASSPKADGRGEAFF.

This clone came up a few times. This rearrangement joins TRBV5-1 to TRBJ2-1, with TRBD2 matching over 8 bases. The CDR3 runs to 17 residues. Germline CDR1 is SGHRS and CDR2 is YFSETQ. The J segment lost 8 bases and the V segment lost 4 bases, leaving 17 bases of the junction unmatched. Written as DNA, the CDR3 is TGCGCCAGCAGCCCGGACTGGACTAGCTCCGTATCTCATGAGCAGTTCTTC. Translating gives CASSPDWTSSVSHEQFF.

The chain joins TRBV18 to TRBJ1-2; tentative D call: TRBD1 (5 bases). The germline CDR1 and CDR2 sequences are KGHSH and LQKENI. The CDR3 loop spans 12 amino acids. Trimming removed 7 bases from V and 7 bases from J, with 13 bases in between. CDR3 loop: CASLAGDGGYTF. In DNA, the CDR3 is TGTGCCAGCTTGGCGGGGGACGGTGGCTACACCTTC.

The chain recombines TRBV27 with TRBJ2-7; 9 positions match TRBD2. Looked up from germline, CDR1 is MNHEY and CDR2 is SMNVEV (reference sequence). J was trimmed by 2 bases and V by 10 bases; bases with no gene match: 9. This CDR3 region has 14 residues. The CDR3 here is CATRTLAGPYEQYF. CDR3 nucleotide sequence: TGTGCCACTCGGACTCTAGCGGGGCCCTACGAGCAGTACTTC.

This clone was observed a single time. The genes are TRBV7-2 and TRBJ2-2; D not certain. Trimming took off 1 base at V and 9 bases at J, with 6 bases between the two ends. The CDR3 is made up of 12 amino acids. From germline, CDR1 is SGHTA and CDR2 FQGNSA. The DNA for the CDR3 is TGTGCCAGCAGCTTAGTTTCCAGGGAGCTGTTTTTT. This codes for CASSLVSRELFF.

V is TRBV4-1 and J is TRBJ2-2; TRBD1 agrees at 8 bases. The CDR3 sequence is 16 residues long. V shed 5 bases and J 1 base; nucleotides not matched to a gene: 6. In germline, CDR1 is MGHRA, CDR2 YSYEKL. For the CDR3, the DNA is TGCGCCAGCAGCTCACGGACAGGGTGGAACACCGGGGAGCTGTTTTTT. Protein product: CASSSRTGWNTGELFF.

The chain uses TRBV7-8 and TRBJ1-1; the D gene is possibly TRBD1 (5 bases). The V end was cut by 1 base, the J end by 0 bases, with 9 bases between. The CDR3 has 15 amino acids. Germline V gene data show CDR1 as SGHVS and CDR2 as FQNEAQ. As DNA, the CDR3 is TGTGCCAGCAGCTTAGATAACAGGATGAACACTGAAGCTTTCTTT. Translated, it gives CASSLDNRMNTEAFF.

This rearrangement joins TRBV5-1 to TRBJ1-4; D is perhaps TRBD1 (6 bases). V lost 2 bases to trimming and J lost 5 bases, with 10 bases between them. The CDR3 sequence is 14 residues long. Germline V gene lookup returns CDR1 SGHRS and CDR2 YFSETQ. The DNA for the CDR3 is TGCGCCAGCAGCTTACAGGGACAAAATGAAAAACTGTTTTTT. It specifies CASSLQGQNEKLFF.

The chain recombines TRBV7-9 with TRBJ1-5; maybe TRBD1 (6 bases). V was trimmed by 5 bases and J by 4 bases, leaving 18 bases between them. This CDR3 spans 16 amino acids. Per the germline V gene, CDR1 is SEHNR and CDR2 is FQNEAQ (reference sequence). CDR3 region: CASSPSGGRGNQPQHF. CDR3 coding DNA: TGTGCCAGCAGCCCCAGCGGGGGGCGTGGGAATCAGCCCCAGCATTTT.

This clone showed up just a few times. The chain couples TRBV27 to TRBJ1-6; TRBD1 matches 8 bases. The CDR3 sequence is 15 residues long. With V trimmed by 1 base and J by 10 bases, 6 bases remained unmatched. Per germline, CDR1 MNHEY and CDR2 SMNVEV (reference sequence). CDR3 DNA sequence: TGTGCCAGCAGTTTATTTGACAGGGGAGGGTCACCCCTCCACTTT. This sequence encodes CASSLFDRGGSPLHF.

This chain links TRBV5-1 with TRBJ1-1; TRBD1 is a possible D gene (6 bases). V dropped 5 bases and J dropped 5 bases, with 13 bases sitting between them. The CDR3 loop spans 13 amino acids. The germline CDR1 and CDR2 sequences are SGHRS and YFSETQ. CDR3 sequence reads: CASSYGQGTEAFF. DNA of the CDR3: TGCGCCAGCAGTTACGGCCAGGGGACTGAAGCTTTCTTT.

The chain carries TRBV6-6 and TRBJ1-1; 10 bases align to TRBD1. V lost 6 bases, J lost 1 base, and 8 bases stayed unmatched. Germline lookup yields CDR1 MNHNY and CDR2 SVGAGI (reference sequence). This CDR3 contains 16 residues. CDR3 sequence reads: CASSPKGQGQNTEAFF. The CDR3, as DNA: TGTGCCAGCAGCCCAAAGGGACAGGGGCAGAACACTGAAGCTTTCTTT.

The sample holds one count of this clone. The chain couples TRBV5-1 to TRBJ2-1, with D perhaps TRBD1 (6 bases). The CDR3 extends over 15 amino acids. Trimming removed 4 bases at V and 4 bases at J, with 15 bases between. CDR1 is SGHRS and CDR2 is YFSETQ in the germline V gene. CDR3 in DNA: TGCGCCAGCAGCCCCCTCGTGGACAGTTACAATGAGCAGTTCTTC. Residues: CASSPLVDSYNEQFF.

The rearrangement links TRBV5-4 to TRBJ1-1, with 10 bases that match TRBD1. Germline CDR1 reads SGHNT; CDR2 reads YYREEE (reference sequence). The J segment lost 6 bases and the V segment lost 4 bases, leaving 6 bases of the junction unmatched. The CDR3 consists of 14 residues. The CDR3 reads CASSPDRGPAEAFF. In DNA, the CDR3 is TGTGCCAGCAGCCCCGACAGGGGGCCCGCTGAAGCTTTCTTT.

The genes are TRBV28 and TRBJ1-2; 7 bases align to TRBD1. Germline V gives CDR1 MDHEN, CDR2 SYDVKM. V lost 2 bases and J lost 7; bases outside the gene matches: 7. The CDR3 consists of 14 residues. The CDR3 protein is CASSLEGGRIGYTF. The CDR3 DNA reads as TGTGCCAGCAGTTTAGAAGGGGGCAGGATTGGCTACACCTTC.

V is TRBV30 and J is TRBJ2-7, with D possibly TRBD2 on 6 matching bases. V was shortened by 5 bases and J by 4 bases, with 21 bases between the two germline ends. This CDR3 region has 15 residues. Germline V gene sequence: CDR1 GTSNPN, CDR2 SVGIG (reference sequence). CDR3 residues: CAWGNWVPRGYEQYF. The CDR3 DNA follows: TGTGCCTGGGGGAATTGGGTCCCTCGGGGGTACGAGCAGTACTTC.

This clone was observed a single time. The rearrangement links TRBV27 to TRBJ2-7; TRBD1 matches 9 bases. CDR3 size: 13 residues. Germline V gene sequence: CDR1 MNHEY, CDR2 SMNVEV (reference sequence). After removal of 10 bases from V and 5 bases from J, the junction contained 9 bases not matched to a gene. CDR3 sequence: CATAWDRVDEQYF. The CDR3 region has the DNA TGTGCCACCGCCTGGGACAGGGTTGACGAGCAGTACTTC.

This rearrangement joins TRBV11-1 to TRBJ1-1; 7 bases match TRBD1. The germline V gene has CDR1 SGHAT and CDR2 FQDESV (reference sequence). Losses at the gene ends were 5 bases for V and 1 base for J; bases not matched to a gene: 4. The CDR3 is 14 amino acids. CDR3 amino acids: CASSPGQANTEAFF. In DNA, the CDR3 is TGTGCCAGCAGCCCCGGACAGGCGAACACTGAAGCTTTCTTT.

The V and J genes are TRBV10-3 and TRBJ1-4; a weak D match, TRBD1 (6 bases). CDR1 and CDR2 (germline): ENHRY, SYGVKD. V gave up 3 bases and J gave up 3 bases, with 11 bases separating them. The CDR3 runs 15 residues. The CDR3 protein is CAISDGSGANEKLFF. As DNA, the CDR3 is TGTGCCATCAGTGATGGCTCAGGGGCTAATGAAAAACTGTTTTTT.

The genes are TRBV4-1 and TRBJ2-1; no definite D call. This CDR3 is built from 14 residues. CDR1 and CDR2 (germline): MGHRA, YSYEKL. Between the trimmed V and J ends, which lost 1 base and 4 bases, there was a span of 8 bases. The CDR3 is CASSQGSGYNEQFF. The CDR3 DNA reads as TGCGCCAGCAGCCAAGGATCAGGTTACAATGAGCAGTTCTTC.

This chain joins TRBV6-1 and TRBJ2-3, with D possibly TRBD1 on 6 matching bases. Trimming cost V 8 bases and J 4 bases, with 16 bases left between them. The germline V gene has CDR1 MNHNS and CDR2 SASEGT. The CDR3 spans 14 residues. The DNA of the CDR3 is TGTGCCAGCGAGAGGGCTCCAGGGGCAGATACGCAGTATTTT. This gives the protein CASERAPGADTQYF.

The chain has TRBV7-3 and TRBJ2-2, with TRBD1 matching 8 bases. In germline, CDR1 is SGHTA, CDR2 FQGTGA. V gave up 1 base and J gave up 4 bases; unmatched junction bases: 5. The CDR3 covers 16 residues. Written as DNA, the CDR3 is TGTGCCAGCAGCTTAAGGCCAACAGGGGGCACCGGGGAGCTGTTTTTT. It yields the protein CASSLRPTGGTGELFF.

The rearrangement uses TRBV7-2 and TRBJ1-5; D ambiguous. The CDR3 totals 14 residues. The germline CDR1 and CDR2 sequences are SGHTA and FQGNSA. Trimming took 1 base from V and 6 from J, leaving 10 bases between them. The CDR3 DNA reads TGTGCCAGCAGCTTAGACCCATCCGGTCAGCCCCAGCATTTT. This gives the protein CASSLDPSGQPQHF.

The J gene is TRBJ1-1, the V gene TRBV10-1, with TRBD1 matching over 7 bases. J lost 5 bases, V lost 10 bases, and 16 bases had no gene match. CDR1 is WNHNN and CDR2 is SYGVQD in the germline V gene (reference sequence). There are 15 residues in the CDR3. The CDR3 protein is CATTKHRGGRTEAFF. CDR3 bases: TGCGCCACCACGAAGCACAGGGGTGGCCGGACTGAAGCTTTCTTT.

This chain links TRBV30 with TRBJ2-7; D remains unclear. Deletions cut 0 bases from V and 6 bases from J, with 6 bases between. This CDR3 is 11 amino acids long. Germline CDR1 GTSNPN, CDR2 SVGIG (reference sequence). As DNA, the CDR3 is TGTGCCTGGAGTGTGAGGCGCGAGCAGTACTTC. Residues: CAWSVRREQYF.